This T cell receptor (beta chain) was documented in a study of CD8 T cells in Susac syndrome. Random hexamers were used to reverse transcribe an amount of about 0.5 to 1 ug RNA. Amplification of TCR beta CDR3 spanned 54 Vbeta and 13 Jbeta via immunoSEQ multiplex PCR. TCRdb analysed the immunoSEQ multiplex PCR reads with MiXCR anew, one entry per CDR3 protein. The sample carries some 60,000 distinct CDR3 sequences, just over 90% recorded once. Trimming took 2 bases from V and 2 from J, leaving 9 bases between them. The germline V gene encodes CDR1 SEHNR and CDR2 FQNEAQ (reference sequence). The CDR3 consists of 14 residues. TCR beta sequences were obtained from blood CD8+ and CD4+ T cells. It was healthy donors who served as the controls, matched for age and sex.

The sample was CD8+ T cells from PBMCs. The TCR was taken from a human donor in good health. J is TRBJ2-5 and V is TRBV7-9; the D is unclear. The CDR3 DNA sequence: TGTGCCAGCAGCTTAAGGCAGATGCAAGAGACCCAGTACTTC. Translated, it gives CASSLRQMQETQYF.